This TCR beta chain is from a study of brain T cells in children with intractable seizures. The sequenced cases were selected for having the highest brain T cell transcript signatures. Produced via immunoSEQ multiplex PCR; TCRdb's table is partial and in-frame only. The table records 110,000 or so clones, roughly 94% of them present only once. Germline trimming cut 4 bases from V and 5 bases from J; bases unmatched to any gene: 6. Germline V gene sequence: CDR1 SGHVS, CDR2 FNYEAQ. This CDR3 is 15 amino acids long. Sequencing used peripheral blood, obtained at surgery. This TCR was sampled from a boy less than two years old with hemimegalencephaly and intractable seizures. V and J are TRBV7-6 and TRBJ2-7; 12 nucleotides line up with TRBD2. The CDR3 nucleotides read TGTGCCAGCAGCTCCGGACTAGCGGGGCACGACGAGCAGTACTTC. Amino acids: CASSSGLAGHDEQYF.